This T cell receptor (beta chain) was profiled in a study of control samples from healthy donors and cancer patients. Generated by immunoSEQ multiplex PCR, the TCRdb table keeps only in-frame clones and is missing some. The sample carries about 140,000 clones, about nine tenths recorded once. The clonotype was recovered from a young man in good health. The sample consisted of blood.

This chain's CDR3 is CASSVRQGAGYEQYF. The CDR3 DNA is TGTGCCAGCAGCGTACGACAGGGGGCGGGCTACGAGCAGTACTTC. The rearrangement links TRBV9 to TRBJ2-7; 10 bases match TRBD1. The CDR3 length is 15 residues. The germline CDR1 and CDR2 sequences are SGDLS and YYNGEE. V shed 1 base and J 3 bases; nucleotides not matched to a gene: 4.